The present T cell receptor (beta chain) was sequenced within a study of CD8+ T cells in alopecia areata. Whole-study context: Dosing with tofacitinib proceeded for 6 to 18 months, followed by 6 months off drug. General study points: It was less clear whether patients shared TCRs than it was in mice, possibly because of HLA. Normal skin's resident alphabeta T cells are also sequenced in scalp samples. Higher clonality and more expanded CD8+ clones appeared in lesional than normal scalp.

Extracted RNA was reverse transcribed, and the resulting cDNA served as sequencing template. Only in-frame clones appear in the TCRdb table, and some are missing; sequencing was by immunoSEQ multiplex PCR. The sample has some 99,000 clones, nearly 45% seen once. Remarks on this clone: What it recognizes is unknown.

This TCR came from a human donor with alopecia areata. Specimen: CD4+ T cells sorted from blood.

This chain's CDR3 is CSVEESGRKLFF. For the CDR3, the DNA is TGCAGCGTTGAAGAGTCAGGCAGAAAACTGTTTTTT. The chain couples TRBV29-1 to TRBJ1-4, with no clear D. CDR1 and CDR2 (germline): SQVTM, ANQGSEA. CDR3 length: 12 amino acids. Trimming pared 0 bases from V and 10 bases from J, leaving 9 bases between.